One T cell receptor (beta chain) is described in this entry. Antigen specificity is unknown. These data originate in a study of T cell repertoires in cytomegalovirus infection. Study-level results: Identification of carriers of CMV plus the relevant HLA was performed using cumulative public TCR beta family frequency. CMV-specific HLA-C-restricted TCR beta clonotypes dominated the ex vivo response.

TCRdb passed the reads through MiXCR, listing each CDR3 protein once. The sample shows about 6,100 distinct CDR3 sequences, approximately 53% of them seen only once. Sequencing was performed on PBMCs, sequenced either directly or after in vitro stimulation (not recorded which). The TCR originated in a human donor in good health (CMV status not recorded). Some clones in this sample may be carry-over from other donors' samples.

This CDR3 reads CESSMFQKNQPQHF. For the CDR3, the DNA is TGTGAAAGCAGCATGTTTCAGAAGAATCAGCCCCAGCATTTT. This chain links TRBV6-5 with TRBJ1-5; D ambiguous. Germline assignment: CDR1 MNHEY and CDR2 SVGAGI. The CDR3 is made up of 14 amino acids.